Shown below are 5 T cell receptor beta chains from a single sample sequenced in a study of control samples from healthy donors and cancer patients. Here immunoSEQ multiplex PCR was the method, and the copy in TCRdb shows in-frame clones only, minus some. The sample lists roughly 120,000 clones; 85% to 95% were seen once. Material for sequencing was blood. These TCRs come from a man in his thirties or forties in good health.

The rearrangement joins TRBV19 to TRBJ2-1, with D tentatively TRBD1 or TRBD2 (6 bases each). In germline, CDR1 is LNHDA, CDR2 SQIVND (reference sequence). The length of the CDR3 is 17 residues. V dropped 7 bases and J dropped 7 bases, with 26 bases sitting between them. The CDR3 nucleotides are TGTGCCAGTACCGGGAGATGGGGGGCGGAATGGGGAAATGAGCAGTTCTTC. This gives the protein CASTGRWGAEWGNEQFF.

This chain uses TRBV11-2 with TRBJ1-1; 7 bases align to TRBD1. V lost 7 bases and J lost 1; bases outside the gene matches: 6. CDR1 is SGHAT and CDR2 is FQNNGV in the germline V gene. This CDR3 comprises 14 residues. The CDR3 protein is CASTLGTENTEAFF. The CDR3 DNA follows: TGTGCCAGCACCCTAGGGACAGAGAACACTGAAGCTTTCTTT.

CDR3 residues: CASSPQDYGYTF. CDR3 coding DNA: TGTGCCAGCAGCCCGCAGGACTATGGCTACACCTTC. The rearrangement joins TRBV11-2 to TRBJ1-2; D is uncertain. CDR3 length: 12 residues. Germline V gives CDR1 SGHAT, CDR2 FQNNGV. V was shortened by 5 bases and J by 3 bases, with 7 bases between the two germline ends.

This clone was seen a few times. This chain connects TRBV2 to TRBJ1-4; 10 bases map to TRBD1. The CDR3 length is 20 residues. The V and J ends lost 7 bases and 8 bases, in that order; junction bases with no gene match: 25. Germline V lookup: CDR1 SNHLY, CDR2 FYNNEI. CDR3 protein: CASTARYTGTGDSEKEKLFF. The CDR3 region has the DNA TGTGCCAGCACAGCCCGTTATACCGGGACAGGGGATTCGGAGAAGGAAAAACTGTTTTTT.

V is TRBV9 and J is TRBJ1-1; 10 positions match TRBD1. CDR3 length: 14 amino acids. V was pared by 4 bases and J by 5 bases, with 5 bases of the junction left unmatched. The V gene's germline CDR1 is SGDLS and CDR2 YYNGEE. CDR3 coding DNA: TGTGCCAGCAGCTCCGGACAGGGGGTAACTGAAGCTTTCTTT. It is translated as CASSSGQGVTEAFF.